The next 11 T cell receptor beta chains were all read from a single sample in a study of CD8 T cells in Susac syndrome (dated by TCRdb to about 2019). The library was generated by the immunoSEQ multiplex PCR assay. RNA was extracted using the RNeasy kit, and about 0.45 to 1 ug of the RNA was reverse transcribed with random hexamers. Starting from the raw public reads, TCRdb applied fastp trimming at Q25, assembled clones with MiXCR and retained in-frame beta chains. Here each entry gathers all rows of one CDR3 protein and keeps the most common genes and DNA. Present in this sample are 150,000 to 250,000 distinct CDR3 sequences, 90% to 95% of which were seen just once. The top ten constitute approximately 0.097% of the sample. Material: CD4+ T cells from PBMCs. The source is a human donor with multiple sclerosis.

This clonotype appeared once. The gene calls are TRBV3-1 and TRBJ1-1; D may be TRBD1 (5 bases). CDR1 is LGHDT, CDR2 YNNKEL, per germline (reference sequence). V was pared by 5 bases and J by 1 base, with 23 bases between. The CDR3 spans 18 residues. CDR3 sequence: CASSEKSSLDGANTEAFF. CDR3 coding DNA: TGTGCCAGCAGCGAAAAATCCTCGCTGGATGGGGCGAACACTGAAGCTTTCTTT.

This clonotype was seen just once. This chain uses TRBV7-8 with TRBJ2-5; D could derive from TRBD1 or TRBD2 (5 bases each). V was cut by 3 bases and J by 4 bases, with 15 bases left in between. Germline V lookup: CDR1 SGHVS, CDR2 FQNEAQ. This CDR3 has 15 residues. The CDR3 protein is CASSFVRGPGETQYF. In DNA, the CDR3 is TGTGCCAGCAGCTTTGTTCGGGGACCCGGAGAGACCCAGTACTTC.

The V call is TRBV5-1, the J call TRBJ1-2; tentative D call: TRBD1 (6 bases). The V end lost 4 bases, the J end lost 1 base, and 17 bases lay between the germline ends. Germline V CDR1 and CDR2: SGHRS, YFSETQ. The CDR3 is 16 residues long. DNA of the CDR3: TGCGCCAGCAGCCCCTACGGACAGTCCCATAACTATGGCTACACCTTC. Its translation: CASSPYGQSHNYGYTF.

The V and J genes are TRBV9 and TRBJ2-2; D is perhaps TRBD1 (6 bases). Per the germline V gene, CDR1 is SGDLS and CDR2 is YYNGEE. V was cut by 0 bases and J by 6 bases, with 6 bases left in between. The CDR3 is 13 amino acids. The CDR3 region is CASSVGQAGELFF. For the CDR3, the DNA is TGTGCCAGCAGCGTAGGACAGGCCGGGGAGCTGTTTTTT.

V usage is TRBV6-5 and J usage is TRBJ2-1; 9 bases are a match to TRBD1. Trimming at V came to 6 bases and at J to 5 bases, leaving 8 bases not matched to a gene. Germline V gene sequence: CDR1 MNHEY, CDR2 SVGAGI. CDR3 length: 15 residues. In DNA, the CDR3 is TGTGCCAGCAGCCACCGGGACAGGGACAACAATGAGCAGTTCTTC. Translating gives CASSHRDRDNNEQFF.

The chain links TRBV27 to TRBJ1-2; 7 positions match TRBD1. CDR1 is MNHEY and CDR2 is SMNVEV in the germline V gene (reference sequence). With V trimmed by 5 bases and J by 2 bases, 8 bases remained unmatched. The CDR3 sequence is 15 residues long. Here the CDR3 reads CASSLIPTGNYGYTF. The DNA of the CDR3 is TGTGCCAGCAGTCTGATACCGACAGGGAACTATGGCTACACCTTC.

The gene calls are TRBV3-1 and TRBJ2-4, with D perhaps being TRBD1 or TRBD2 (5 bases each). Trimming pared 4 bases from V and 8 bases from J, leaving 15 bases between. This CDR3 comprises 14 residues. Germline CDR1 and CDR2: LGHDT and YNNKEL (reference sequence). CDR3 in amino acids: CASSPRDLGHIQYF. The CDR3 DNA follows: TGTGCCAGCAGCCCCCGGGACCTAGGTCACATTCAGTACTTC.

The chain joins TRBV3-1 to TRBJ2-4; the D gene is possibly TRBD2 (5 bases). The CDR3 totals 14 residues. V lost 5 bases, J lost 6 bases, and 14 bases lay in between. Per germline, CDR1 LGHDT and CDR2 YNNKEL (reference sequence). CDR3 sequence reads: CASSGEGRRNIQYF. In DNA, the CDR3 is TGTGCCAGCAGCGGCGAGGGTAGGAGAAACATTCAGTACTTC.

The chain is built from TRBV30 and TRBJ2-3; a possible D gene is TRBD1 (6 bases). Germline V gene sequence: CDR1 GTSNPN, CDR2 SVGIG (reference sequence). This CDR3 region has 12 residues. Trimming left V 4 bases short and J 4 bases short, with 9 bases between. In DNA form, the CDR3 reads TGTGCCTGGAATGGGGGCCCAGATACGCAGTATTTT. Amino acids: CAWNGGPDTQYF.

This chain uses TRBV6-5 with TRBJ2-7; 8 nucleotides line up with TRBD1. V lost 5 bases, J lost 5 bases, and 11 bases stayed unmatched. The CDR3 extends over 15 amino acids. Looked up from germline, CDR1 is MNHEY and CDR2 is SVGAGI. The CDR3 DNA reads TGTGCCAGCAGTACTCCGGACAGGGTTAGGGACGAGCAGTACTTC. Protein product: CASSTPDRVRDEQYF.

The J gene is TRBJ1-5, the V gene TRBV29-1; D gene unclear. The CDR3 has 14 residues. V lost 5 bases and J 1 base, leaving 12 bases between the germline ends. Germline CDR1 is SQVTM and CDR2 is ANQGSEA. The CDR3 sequence is CSVREGASNQPQHF. The CDR3 nucleotides read TGCAGCGTTCGAGAGGGCGCCAGCAATCAGCCCCAGCATTTT. The full variable domain, its missing parts supplied by reference TRBV29-1 and TRBJ1-5, is SAVISQKPSRDICQRGTSLTIQCQVDSQVTMMFWYRQQPGQSLTLIATANQGSEATYESGFVIDKFPISRPNLTFSTLTVSNMSPEDSSIYLCSVREGASNQPQHFGDGTRLSIL.